The entry below gives a single T cell receptor (beta chain) sequence along with its context. The CDR3 is 13 residues long. Germline loops: CDR1 KGHSY, CDR2 FQNENV. The V end was cut by 4 bases, the J end by 3 bases, with 10 bases between. These data come from a study of blood T cell repertoires in COVID-19. Across the study: Acute-phase and convalescent COVID-19 samples originated in the United States, Italy and Spain. In each case, the material was cDNA or gDNA derived from T cells, B-cell-depleted T cells, or PBMCs.

Seattle patients were enrolled during active infection and followed longitudinally. Authors' processing steps: Reference gene primer amplification gave estimated nucleated cell counts. Libraries were prepared by immunoSEQ multiplex PCR; TCRdb keeps only in-frame clonotypes and omits some of them. V, J and clone size are taken as reported in that table, and D and trimming were inferred from the DNA itself. The table includes tens of thousands of clones, roughly 76% detected once. The sequenced material came from peripheral blood. The chain recombines TRBV16 with TRBJ2-7; D not certain. The clonotype originates from a man older than 75 with COVID-19, enrolled during active disease. CDR3 bases: TGTGCCAGCAGCCTCTATGCGGACTACGAGCAGTACTTC. Its translation: CASSLYADYEQYF.